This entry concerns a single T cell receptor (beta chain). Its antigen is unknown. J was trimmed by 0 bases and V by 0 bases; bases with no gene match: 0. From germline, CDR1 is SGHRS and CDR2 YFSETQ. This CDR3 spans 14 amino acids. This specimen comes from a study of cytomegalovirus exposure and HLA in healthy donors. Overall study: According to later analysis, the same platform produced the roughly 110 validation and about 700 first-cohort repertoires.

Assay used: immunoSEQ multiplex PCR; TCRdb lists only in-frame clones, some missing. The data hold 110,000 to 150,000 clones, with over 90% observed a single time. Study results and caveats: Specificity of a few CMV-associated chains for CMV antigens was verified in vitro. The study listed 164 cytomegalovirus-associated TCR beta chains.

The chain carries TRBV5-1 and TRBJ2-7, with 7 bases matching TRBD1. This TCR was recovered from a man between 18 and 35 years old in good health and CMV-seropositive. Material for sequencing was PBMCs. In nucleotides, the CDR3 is TGCGCCAGCAGCTTGGCAGGGGGCTCCTACGAGCAGTACTTC. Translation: CASSLAGGSYEQYF.